The rows below give T cell receptor beta chains drawn from one sample of a study of metastatic and nonmetastatic thyroid tumors. MiXCR reprocessed the PCR reads for TCRdb. This sample has approximately 37,000 clones, with about 21% found just once. Sequenced: tumor tissue. These receptors originate from a male donor with papillary thyroid cancer or a benign thyroid nodule (not recorded which). Some clones in this sample may be carry-over from other donors' samples. The CDR3 runs from the conserved cysteine through the conserved F or W. Fields, in order: D gene, J gene, V gene, clone size, CDR3 protein, CDR3 DNA. A D gene is named only where the DNA matches it firmly. Part of the rows lack a size; the others show once, few, many or a class for expanded clones.

D gene: TRBD1; J gene: TRBJ2-5; V gene: TRBV6-4; clone size: many; CDR3 protein: CASSDSYPGGTQYF; CDR3 DNA: TGTGCCAGCAGTGACTCTTACCCAGGGGGGACCCAGTACTTC
D gene: -; J gene: TRBJ1-1; V gene: TRBV7-2; clone size: many; CDR3 protein: CASSYHRETEALF; CDR3 DNA: TGTGCCAGCAGCTACCACAGGGAGACTGAAGCTCTCTTT
D gene: -; J gene: TRBJ1-2; V gene: TRBV6-1; clone size: many; CDR3 protein: CASDSDRSRYGYTF; CDR3 DNA: TGTGCCAGCGATTCCGACAGGTCCCGCTATGGCTACACCTTC
D gene: -; J gene: TRBJ2-7; V gene: TRBV6-5; clone size: medium-sized; CDR3 protein: CASSYAGIDSYEQYF; CDR3 DNA: TGTGCCAGCAGTTACGCGGGGATTGATTCCTACGAGCAGTACTTC
D gene: -; J gene: TRBJ1-5; V gene: TRBV12-3/TRBV12-4; clone size: many; CDR3 protein: CASSWEEGPQHF; CDR3 DNA: TGTGCCAGCAGTTGGGAGGAAGGGCCCCAGCATTTT
D gene: TRBD2; J gene: TRBJ2-1; V gene: TRBV20-1; clone size: -; CDR3 protein: CSARVGLAGLNEQFF; CDR3 DNA: TGCAGTGCTAGAGTAGGGCTAGCGGGTTTAAATGAGCAGTTCTTC
D gene: TRBD2; J gene: TRBJ2-5; V gene: TRBV2; clone size: many; CDR3 protein: CASSASGRGETQYF; CDR3 DNA: TGTGCCAGCAGTGCCAGCGGGAGAGGAGAGACCCAGTACTTC
D gene: -; J gene: TRBJ1-5; V gene: TRBV12-3/TRBV12-4; clone size: few; CDR3 protein: CASSTGESISQPQHF; CDR3 DNA: TGTGCCAGCAGCACTGGGGAAAGTATCAGTCAGCCCCAGCATTTT
D gene: TRBD2; J gene: TRBJ2-1; V gene: TRBV5-1; clone size: many; CDR3 protein: CASRLTGTTYNEQFF; CDR3 DNA: TGCGCCAGCAGGTTAACCGGGACTACGTACAATGAGCAGTTCTTC
D gene: -; J gene: TRBJ1-1; V gene: TRBV11-2; clone size: -; CDR3 protein: CASSLSTEAFF; CDR3 DNA: TGTGCCAGCAGCCTGAGCACTGAAGCTTTCTTT
D gene: -; J gene: TRBJ2-7; V gene: TRBV6-2/TRBV6-3; clone size: few; CDR3 protein: CASSLKDEQYF; CDR3 DNA: TGTGCCAGCAGTTTAAAGGACGAGCAGTACTTC
D gene: -; J gene: TRBJ2-3; V gene: TRBV6-2/TRBV6-3; clone size: many; CDR3 protein: CASRDTTDTQYF; CDR3 DNA: TGTGCCAGCAGGGACACCACAGATACGCAGTATTTT
D gene: -; J gene: TRBJ1-1; V gene: TRBV6-1; clone size: many; CDR3 protein: CASSLKQGNTEAFF; CDR3 DNA: TGTGCCAGCAGTCTGAAACAGGGGAACACTGAAGCTTTCTTT
D gene: TRBD1; J gene: TRBJ1-5; V gene: TRBV18; clone size: many; CDR3 protein: CASSGQNQPQHF; CDR3 DNA: TGTGCCAGCTCGGGACAGAATCAGCCCCAGCATTTT
D gene: TRBD1; J gene: TRBJ2-1; V gene: TRBV9; clone size: medium-sized; CDR3 protein: CASSEAYRGNEQFF; CDR3 DNA: TGTGCCAGCAGCGAGGCCTACAGGGGAAATGAGCAGTTCTTC
D gene: -; J gene: TRBJ2-1; V gene: TRBV2; clone size: -; CDR3 protein: CASGERNEQFF; CDR3 DNA: TGTGCCAGCGGGGAGAGAAATGAGCAGTTCTTC
D gene: -; J gene: TRBJ1-5; V gene: TRBV28; clone size: many; CDR3 protein: CASSSMYSHSNQPQHF; CDR3 DNA: TGTGCCAGCAGTTCAATGTATTCCCATAGCAATCAGCCCCAGCATTTT
D gene: TRBD1; J gene: TRBJ1-2; V gene: TRBV2; clone size: -; CDR3 protein: CASGDRQGASYGYTF; CDR3 DNA: TGTGCCAGTGGTGATAGACAGGGGGCGAGTTATGGCTACACCTTC
D gene: TRBD2; J gene: TRBJ2-5; V gene: TRBV11-2; clone size: -; CDR3 protein: CASSFTSGTEETQYF; CDR3 DNA: TGTGCCAGCAGCTTCACTAGCGGGACTGAAGAGACCCAGTACTTC
D gene: -; J gene: TRBJ1-6; V gene: TRBV20-1; clone size: -; CDR3 protein: CSAPTDGRGYNSPLHF; CDR3 DNA: TGCAGTGCCCCAACGGACGGACGGGGTTATAATTCACCCCTCCACTTT
D gene: -; J gene: TRBJ1-5; V gene: TRBV7-2; clone size: -; CDR3 protein: CASSLVGGFNQPQHF; CDR3 DNA: TGTGCCAGCAGCTTAGTCGGGGGGTTCAATCAGCCCCAGCATTTT
D gene: -; J gene: TRBJ2-7; V gene: TRBV7-2; clone size: -; CDR3 protein: CASSLALNSPYEQYF; CDR3 DNA: TGTGCCAGCAGCTTAGCTTTAAACAGTCCCTATGAGCAGTACTTC
D gene: -; J gene: TRBJ2-7; V gene: TRBV5-6; clone size: many; CDR3 protein: CASSLDGRTALYEQYF; CDR3 DNA: TGTGCCAGCAGCCTGGACGGACGGACCGCCCTCTACGAGCAGTACTTC
D gene: -; J gene: TRBJ1-5; V gene: TRBV6-2/TRBV6-3; clone size: medium-sized; CDR3 protein: CASGGGMGSQPQHF; CDR3 DNA: TGTGCCAGCGGAGGAGGTATGGGTTCTCAGCCCCAGCATTTT
D gene: -; J gene: TRBJ2-5; V gene: TRBV19; clone size: many; CDR3 protein: CASSITRDQETQYF; CDR3 DNA: TGTGCCAGTAGTATAACGCGGGACCAAGAGACCCAGTACTTC
D gene: -; J gene: TRBJ2-6; V gene: TRBV30; clone size: -; CDR3 protein: CACHDNSGANVLTF; CDR3 DNA: TGTGCCTGCCATGACAACTCTGGGGCCAACGTCCTGACTTTC
D gene: TRBD1; J gene: TRBJ2-5; V gene: TRBV5-8; clone size: -; CDR3 protein: CASSLDRGTGGQETQYF; CDR3 DNA: TGTGCCAGCAGCTTGGACCGTGGGACAGGGGGTCAAGAGACCCAGTACTTC
D gene: -; J gene: TRBJ1-2; V gene: TRBV19; clone size: -; CDR3 protein: CASSTPGGNNYGYTF; CDR3 DNA: TGTGCCAGTAGTACACCGGGAGGTAATAACTATGGCTACACCTTC
D gene: TRBD2; J gene: TRBJ2-7; V gene: TRBV5-1; clone size: many; CDR3 protein: CASSLEWTSHEQYF; CDR3 DNA: TGCGCCAGCAGCTTGGAGTGGACTAGCCACGAGCAGTACTTC
D gene: TRBD2; J gene: TRBJ2-2; V gene: TRBV2; clone size: -; CDR3 protein: CASSELAGGPVELFF; CDR3 DNA: TGTGCCAGCAGTGAATTGGCGGGAGGGCCCGTTGAGCTGTTTTTT
D gene: -; J gene: TRBJ2-7; V gene: TRBV11-2; clone size: many; CDR3 protein: CASSSGGLSYEQYF; CDR3 DNA: TGTGCCAGCAGCTCCGGAGGCCTCTCCTACGAGCAGTACTTC
D gene: -; J gene: TRBJ2-6; V gene: TRBV28; clone size: many; CDR3 protein: CASSLDLNSSGANVLTF; CDR3 DNA: TGTGCCAGCAGTTTAGATCTTAATTCCTCTGGGGCCAACGTCCTGACTTTC
D gene: -; J gene: TRBJ2-3; V gene: TRBV30; clone size: many; CDR3 protein: CAWRRLTDTQYF; CDR3 DNA: TGTGCCTGGAGGAGGTTGACAGATACGCAGTATTTT
D gene: TRBD2; J gene: TRBJ2-1; V gene: TRBV5-5; clone size: many; CDR3 protein: CASSLGTSGSWVNEQFF; CDR3 DNA: TGTGCCAGCAGCTTGGGAACTAGCGGGAGCTGGGTCAATGAGCAGTTCTTC
D gene: -; J gene: TRBJ1-2; V gene: TRBV5-1; clone size: -; CDR3 protein: CASSSTEANYGYTF; CDR3 DNA: TGCGCCAGCAGCTCGACAGAAGCTAACTATGGCTACACCTTC
D gene: -; J gene: TRBJ1-5; V gene: TRBV28; clone size: many; CDR3 protein: CASSLVGIAGQPQHF; CDR3 DNA: TGTGCCAGCAGTTTAGTCGGAATAGCTGGTCAGCCCCAGCATTTT
D gene: TRBD2; J gene: TRBJ2-5; V gene: TRBV27; clone size: many; CDR3 protein: CASRNRLAAQETQYF; CDR3 DNA: TGTGCCAGCAGGAATCGACTAGCGGCACAAGAGACCCAGTACTTC
D gene: -; J gene: TRBJ2-5; V gene: TRBV15; clone size: many; CDR3 protein: CATSRDRSLRGRETQYF; CDR3 DNA: TGTGCCACCAGCAGAGATAGAAGCCTGAGAGGGCGAGAGACCCAGTACTTC
D gene: TRBD2; J gene: TRBJ2-3; V gene: TRBV4-2; clone size: many; CDR3 protein: CASSHGLAGVGGTDTQYF; CDR3 DNA: TGTGCCAGCAGCCACGGACTAGCGGGAGTAGGGGGCACAGATACGCAGTATTTT
D gene: -; J gene: TRBJ1-6; V gene: TRBV7-3; clone size: many; CDR3 protein: CASSLQGGGDSPLHF; CDR3 DNA: TGTGCCAGCAGCTTACAGGGAGGAGGTGATTCACCCCTCCACTTT
D gene: -; J gene: TRBJ2-3; V gene: TRBV7-3; clone size: many; CDR3 protein: CASSQTGTTDTQYF; CDR3 DNA: TGTGCCAGCAGCCAAACCGGGACCACAGATACGCAGTATTTT
D gene: TRBD1; J gene: TRBJ2-7; V gene: TRBV2; clone size: -; CDR3 protein: CASRVTGTGGYEQYF; CDR3 DNA: TGTGCCAGCAGAGTTACCGGGACAGGGGGTTACGAGCAGTACTTC
D gene: TRBD2; J gene: TRBJ2-1; V gene: TRBV20-1; clone size: many; CDR3 protein: CSARGLADVNEQFF; CDR3 DNA: TGCAGTGCTAGAGGACTAGCGGACGTCAATGAGCAGTTCTTC
D gene: -; J gene: TRBJ2-7; V gene: TRBV4-2; clone size: -; CDR3 protein: CASSQDSSYEHYF; CDR3 DNA: TGTGCCAGCAGCCAAGATAGTAGCTACGAGCATTACTTC